The rows below give T cell receptor beta chains drawn from one sample of a study of shared clonotypes between healthy human individuals. Sequencing used immunoSEQ multiplex PCR; TCRdb keeps in-frame clones, though not all of them. The sample shows a few million clones, 80% to 95% of them seen only once. Input material: naive CD4+ T cells from PBMCs. The receptors originated from a man between 18 and 35 years old in good health. Some clones in this sample may be carry-over from other donors' samples. CDR3s include the opening cysteine and the closing phenylalanine or tryptophan.

>TRBV27
CASSLRGSIETQYF
>TRBV27
CASSSDRARTDTQYF
>TRBV6-5
CASSYSGRRYTF
>TRBV4-3
CASSQESGQGYNEQFF
>TRBV2
CASRAEGYEQYF
>TRBV11-2
CASSLGFISTGELFF
>TRBV10-3
CAISESGVTGELFF
>TRBV18
CASSPRLSSVDNEQFF
>TRBV5-1
CASSSTGVVYEQYF
>TRBV5-1
CASARDFYEQYF
>TRBV6-5
CASSSHGERTYEQYF
>TRBV5-1
CASSGSQGDGELFF
>TRBV7-9
CASSLYVAGVFWDEQFF
>TRBV9
CASSVGQLFSGNTIYF
>TRBV28
CASSFLPIENTEAFF
>TRBV7-8
CASSLALNTEAFF
>TRBV28
CASVTPLVAGVWNEQFF
>TRBV7-2
CASSFNRGRTEAFF
>TRBV7-3
CASSLGISNEQFF
>TRBV11-3
CASSLGAVAYNEQFF
>TRBV6-1
CASSPLAGFSSEQYF
>TRBV28
CASTLVNNYGYTF
>TRBV2
CASSEGQGETQYF
>TRBV15
CATSPPPRQVQYYEQYF
>TRBV2
CASASQGLTSYEQYF
>TRBV5-1
CASSLRGPQGNEQFF
>TRBV5-6
CASSLRRGTGAGQPQHF
>TRBV4-1
CASSQDSLAIQFF
>TRBV6-5
CASSSAGGVYYGYTF
>TRBV28
CASSSPGAKNIQYF
>TRBV28
CASSLGRRMDTGELFF
>TRBV7-9
CASSLLATTDTQYF
>TRBV28
CASSPPVGGWSYEQYF
>TRBV18
CASSPVGRETQYF
>TRBV7-9
CASSLQENTEAFF
>TRBV5-4
CASSLARGSYEQYF
>TRBV6-6
CAHGAPGNTIYF
>TRBV15
CATSRDGGTDTQYF
>TRBV7-9
CASSRDGDGYTF
>TRBV5-1
CASKGLRGDTQYF
>TRBV4-1
CASSQLGTGGYNQPQHF
>TRBV10-3
CATTRQAQETQYF
>TRBV27
CASSLGDRVYNEQFF
>TRBV27
CASSGVMSTEAFF
>TRBV2
CASSEGYLSNQPQHF
>TRBV27
CASSLRALLAKNIQYF
>TRBV5-4
CASSPNLAEGKYNEQFF
>TRBV28
CASTKPGGNEQFF
>TRBV19
CASSPQRGYGYTF
>TRBV6-1
CASSDGYEQFF
>TRBV7-3
CASSPTLRDTQYF
>TRBV7-2
CASSPEPYEQYF
>TRBV25-1
CASMTSGIPYNEQFF
>TRBV5-1
CASSESGGIYGYTF
>TRBV7-3
CASSLTFTGGELFF
>TRBV28
CASSLPAGQYQPQHF
>TRBV11-3
CASSQGLAKGDTQYF
>TRBV5-1
CASSPPGQGWETQYF